In its sample, the clone carrying this T cell receptor (beta chain) was seen many times. Its antigen is currently unknown. The data were obtained in a study of T cells in Graves' hyperthyroidism and ophthalmopathy. General observations from the study: Stable hyperthyroidism was told apart from ophthalmopathy by a model built on 13 V-J features. The majority of expanded thyroid clonotypes above 0.001 also appeared in blood.

Clinicians diagnosed patients from clinical symptoms, serum thyroxine and TRAb, thyroid ultrasound and orbital computed tomography. The PBMCs studied were ones that came from approximately 9.9 ml fresh peripheral blood. V shed 7 bases and J 4 bases; nucleotides not matched to a gene: 17. From germline, CDR1 is MDHEN and CDR2 SYDVKM. The length of the CDR3 is 18 residues. The investigators amplified TCR beta CDR3 regions from RNA transcripts. The HTBI set primed first-round TCR CDR3 RT-PCR. TCRdb ran MiXCR on the multiplex PCR reads and lists one entry per CDR3 protein. The sample yields roughly 600,000 distinct CDR3 sequences, roughly 14% seen once.

This sequence joins TRBV28 and TRBJ2-1; 9 nucleotides line up with TRBD1. This clonotype was sampled from a woman in her fifties or sixties with Graves' ophthalmopathy. Source material: blood. This chain's CDR3 is CASTLGTGGILTYNEQFF. CDR3 sequence (DNA): TGTGCCAGCACCCTGGGAACAGGGGGCATCCTCACGTACAATGAGCAGTTCTTC. The full variable domain, in which reference TRBV28 and TRBJ2-1 provide the parts outside the CDR3, is DVKVTQSSRYLVKRTGEKVFLECVQDMDHENMFWYRQDPGLGLRLIYFSYDVKMKEKGDIPEGYSVSREKKERFSLILESASTNQTSMYLCASTLGTGGILTYNEQFFGPGTRLTVL.